This passage covers 27 T cell receptor beta chains from one sample sequenced in a study of CD8+ T cells in alopecia areata. Investigators isolated RNA and reverse transcribed it into cDNA to act as the sequencing template. Produced via immunoSEQ multiplex PCR; TCRdb's table is partial and in-frame only. The table includes 34,000 or so clones, approximately 58% detected once. The source material was NKG2D-high CD8+ T cells sorted from blood. The receptors stem from a human donor with alopecia areata.

V usage is TRBV11-2 and J usage is TRBJ2-3, with D tentatively TRBD1 (6 bases). Trimming took 3 bases from V and 0 from J, leaving 13 bases between them. The CDR3 is 16 residues long. The germline V gene encodes CDR1 SGHAT and CDR2 FQNNGV. The CDR3 reads CASSFPTGLSTDTQYF. DNA for the CDR3: TGTGCCAGCAGCTTCCCGACAGGCCTCAGCACAGATACGCAGTATTTT.

This clone was picked up a small number of times. The rearrangement joins TRBV4-3 to TRBJ2-7; a possible D gene is TRBD2 (6 bases). The CDR3 totals 15 residues. The germline gives CDR1 LGHNA, CDR2 YSLEER. V was trimmed by 3 bases and J by 1 base, leaving 13 bases between them. In nucleotides, the CDR3 is TGCGCCAGCAGCCAGGGGAGGAGCGCGTCCTACGAGCAGTACTTC. It is translated as CASSQGRSASYEQYF.

The J gene is TRBJ2-7, the V gene TRBV7-9; D is perhaps TRBD1 (5 bases). With 5 bases removed from V and 0 bases from J, the gap between germline ends came to 14 bases. Germline V lookup: CDR1 SEHNR, CDR2 FQNEAQ (reference sequence). The CDR3 length is 15 residues. CDR3 nucleotides: TGTGCCAGCAGCCCCGCGGACAAGAGCTCCTACGAGCAGTACTTC. It encodes CASSPADKSSYEQYF.

DNA for the CDR3: TGTGCCAGCATCCGGTCTGGCGGGAGAGGAACAGATACGCAGTATTTT. It encodes CASIRSGGRGTDTQYF. The chain combines TRBV27 with TRBJ2-3, with TRBD2 matching over 7 bases. The germline CDR1 and CDR2 sequences are MNHEY and SMNVEV (reference sequence). This CDR3 comprises 16 residues. The V gene end was trimmed by 7 bases and the J gene end by 3 bases; junction bases not matched to a gene: 13.

The chain combines TRBV30 with TRBJ2-1; TRBD2 matches 8 bases. CDR3 size: 13 residues. V lost 4 bases, J lost 9 bases, and 8 bases stayed unmatched. Germline-derived CDR1 and CDR2 are GTSNPN and SVGIG (reference sequence). The CDR3 loop reads CAWTGAGGGEQFF. CDR3 coding DNA: TGTGCCTGGACCGGTGCGGGAGGCGGTGAGCAGTTCTTC.

This clone was detected a few times. The chain is built from TRBV28 and TRBJ2-3, with 7 bases identical to TRBD2. Trimming cost V 6 bases and J 2 bases; bases outside gene matches: 17. CDR1 is MDHEN, CDR2 SYDVKM, per germline. The CDR3 contains 18 residues. The CDR3 DNA reads TGTGCCAGCAGCAGAGGCGCGTCTAGCGGAGCCCTCACAGATACGCAGTATTTT. This translates into CASSRGASSGALTDTQYF.

The rearrangement joins TRBV13 to TRBJ2-7; 7 bases are a match to TRBD1. Germline V lookup: CDR1 PRHDT, CDR2 FYEKMQ (reference sequence). The CDR3 extends over 14 amino acids. V gave up 3 bases and J gave up 3 bases; unmatched junction bases: 5. The CDR3: CASSFGTASYEQYF. CDR3 coding DNA: TGTGCCAGCAGCTTTGGGACAGCTAGCTACGAGCAGTACTTC.

J is TRBJ2-5 and V is TRBV2, with no clear D. CDR1 and CDR2 (germline): SNHLY, FYNNEI. The CDR3 runs 13 residues. Trimming took 3 bases from V and 4 from J, leaving 9 bases between them. The CDR3 loop is CASSEYRGETQYF. The CDR3, as DNA: TGTGCCAGCAGTGAGTACAGAGGAGAGACCCAGTACTTC.

The chain employs TRBV19 and TRBJ1-5; tentative D call: TRBD1 (6 bases). The ends were cut back, 3 bases at V and 4 bases at J, with 22 bases in the middle. In germline, CDR1 is LNHDA, CDR2 SQIVND (reference sequence). CDR3 length equals 18 residues. The CDR3 region has the DNA TGTGCCAGTAGTATCCGGGCGAGAGGGGGAGGGGAAAATCAGCCCCAGCATTTT. Its translation is CASSIRARGGGENQPQHF.

The V and J genes are TRBV2 and TRBJ2-7; tentative D call: TRBD1 (6 bases). The CDR3 runs to 14 residues. CDR1 is SNHLY and CDR2 is FYNNEI in the germline V gene. V was trimmed by 3 bases and J by 4 bases, leaving 13 bases between them. The CDR3 here is CASSETGTWYEQYF. The CDR3 DNA is TGTGCCAGCAGTGAGACAGGCACTTGGTACGAGCAGTACTTC.

V usage is TRBV7-9 and J usage is TRBJ2-5, with D maybe TRBD1 (5 bases). The germline gives CDR1 SEHNR, CDR2 FQNEAQ (reference sequence). The CDR3 loop spans 14 amino acids. V was clipped by 1 base and J by 5 bases, with 11 bases between them. The DNA for the CDR3 is TGTGCCAGCAGCTTAGGGCAGGGTCTGGAGACCCAGTACTTC. It yields the protein CASSLGQGLETQYF.

The chain employs TRBV14 and TRBJ2-1, with D hard to call. Deletions cut 4 bases from V and 7 bases from J, with 8 bases between. This CDR3 comprises 12 residues. Germline V gives CDR1 SGHDN, CDR2 FVKESK. This CDR3 reads CASSPTGNEQFF. The CDR3, as DNA: TGTGCCAGCAGCCCGACTGGTAATGAGCAGTTCTTC. Looking up the rest from reference TRBV14 and TRBJ2-1 gives the full variable domain: EAGVTQFPSHSVIEKGQTVTLRCDPISGHDNLYWYRRVMGKEIKFLLHFVKESKQDESGMPNNRFLAERTGGTYSTLKVQPAELEDSGVYFCASSPTGNEQFFGPGTRLTVL.

This clone has only a few counts. This CDR3 is CSVEEPDGMNTEAFF. The CDR3 bases are TGCAGCGTTGAAGAACCCGACGGCATGAACACTGAAGCTTTCTTT. The rearrangement links TRBV29-1 to TRBJ1-1; D call uncertain. Germline CDR1 SQVTM, CDR2 ANQGSEA. This CDR3 comprises 15 residues. V lost 0 bases, J lost 0 bases, and 11 bases lay in between.

This chain links TRBV5-6 with TRBJ2-1; either TRBD1 or TRBD2 may fit D (6 bases each). Germline V CDR1 and CDR2: SGHDT, YYEEEE. The V end lost 4 bases, the J end lost 3 bases, and 11 bases lay between the germline ends. CDR3 length: 14 residues. CDR3 loop: CASSGGGLYNEQFF. CDR3 DNA sequence: TGTGCCAGCAGCGGAGGGGGGCTCTACAATGAGCAGTTCTTC.

The rearrangement links TRBV4-3 to TRBJ2-7; D is possibly TRBD1 (6 bases). V lost 2 bases, J lost 3 bases, and 8 bases lay in between. The CDR3 extends over 13 amino acids. Germline CDR1 reads LGHNA; CDR2 reads YSLEER. CDR3 sequence reads: CASSQLTGYEQYF. The CDR3 DNA reads as TGCGCCAGCAGCCAACTGACAGGCTACGAGCAGTACTTC.

Only a few counts were recorded for this clone. This chain connects TRBV5-4 to TRBJ2-7; D possibly corresponds to TRBD2 (5 bases). Trimming took 4 bases from V and 4 from J, leaving 12 bases between them. The germline V gene has CDR1 SGHNT and CDR2 YYREEE (reference sequence). This CDR3 has 13 residues. The CDR3 DNA reads TGTGCCAGCAGCCCGGACTCAGATTACGAGCAGTACTTC. Its protein is CASSPDSDYEQYF.

This clone was counted a few times. This rearrangement joins TRBV4-3 to TRBJ1-2; D remains unclear. Trimming stripped 3 bases from V and 4 bases from J, with 12 bases between. Looked up from germline, CDR1 is LGHNA and CDR2 is YSLEER. The CDR3 contains 14 residues. The CDR3 loop is CASSQSPSSYGYTF. Here the CDR3 DNA reads TGCGCCAGCAGCCAGTCACCAAGCTCCTATGGCTACACCTTC.

This clone was recorded many times. J is TRBJ2-3 and V is TRBV4-3, with 9 bases fitting TRBD2. Trimming at V came to 3 bases and at J to 3 bases, leaving 4 bases not matched to a gene. This CDR3 is 15 amino acids long. Germline V lookup: CDR1 LGHNA, CDR2 YSLEER. Here the CDR3 DNA reads TGCGCCAGCAGCCACTTAACTAGCGGGACAGATACGCAGTATTTT. Translation gives CASSHLTSGTDTQYF.

The chain recombines TRBV5-1 with TRBJ2-7; TRBD1 matches 10 bases. CDR1 and CDR2 (germline): SGHRS, YFSETQ. The trim removed 3 bases at V and 2 bases at J, leaving 2 bases unmatched. CDR3 length: 14 residues. CDR3 sequence reads: CASSWTGGPYEQYF. The CDR3 nucleotides read TGCGCCAGCAGCTGGACAGGGGGGCCCTACGAGCAGTACTTC.

This clone was counted a few times. This CDR3 reads CASGPLNRDLYGYTF. In nucleotides, the CDR3 is TGTGCTAGTGGTCCCCTCAACCGGGACCTCTATGGCTACACCTTC. This sequence joins TRBV12-5 and TRBJ1-2, with a possible D match to TRBD1 (5 bases). The CDR3 is 15 amino acids. Trimming took off 5 bases at V and 4 bases at J, with 17 bases between the two ends. Germline CDR1 is LGHNT and CDR2 is FRNRAP.

The rearrangement uses TRBV7-9 and TRBJ1-2; D remains ambiguous. Trimming left V 5 bases short and J 6 bases short, with 10 bases between. The CDR3 totals 12 residues. Looked up from germline, CDR1 is SEHNR and CDR2 is FQNEAQ (reference sequence). In nucleotides, the CDR3 is TGTGCCAGCAGCATCAGGCCCCATGGCTACACCTTC. Protein: CASSIRPHGYTF.

This sequence joins TRBV5-1 and TRBJ2-1; D not resolved. The V gene lost 0 bases and the J gene lost 0 bases, with 10 bases spanning the gap. This CDR3 region has 16 residues. In germline, CDR1 is SGHRS, CDR2 YFSETQ. CDR3 region: CASSLEGRSSYNEQFF. In DNA, the CDR3 is TGCGCCAGCAGCTTGGAGGGCCGGAGCTCCTACAATGAGCAGTTCTTC. The full variable domain, with the rest looked up from reference TRBV5-1 and TRBJ2-1, is KAGVTQTPRYLIKTRGQQVTLSCSPISGHRSVSWYQQTPGQGLQFLFEYFSETQRNKGNFPGRFSGRQFSNSRSEMNVSTLELGDSALYLCASSLEGRSSYNEQFFGPGTRLTVL.

The rearrangement uses TRBV9 and TRBJ2-1; TRBD2 aligns across 11 bases. This CDR3 contains 16 residues. V was pared by 4 bases and J by 4 bases, with 7 bases of the junction left unmatched. Germline CDR1 and CDR2: SGDLS and YYNGEE. CDR3 residues: CASSPPSGRRYNEQFF. For the CDR3, the DNA is TGTGCCAGCAGCCCACCTAGCGGGAGGAGGTACAATGAGCAGTTCTTC.

J is TRBJ2-5 and V is TRBV5-6; D remains unclear. Near its end, the DNA agrees better with TRBJ2-7, so the J call may be wrong. CDR1 is SGHDT and CDR2 is YYEEEE in the germline V gene. This CDR3 is 13 amino acids long. CDR3 sequence reads: CASSLVSATEQYF. The CDR3, as DNA: TGTGCCAGCAGCTTGGTATCGGCGACCGAGCAGTACTTC.

This clone was found a few times. The chain couples TRBV13 to TRBJ2-7, with a possible D match to TRBD2 (6 bases). Looked up from germline, CDR1 is PRHDT and CDR2 is FYEKMQ (reference sequence). V lost 5 bases and J 4 bases, leaving 15 bases between the germline ends. The CDR3 is 14 amino acids. The CDR3 nucleotides are TGTGCCAGCAGCCCCGGGACTGAAGAGTACGAGCAGTACTTC. Its protein is CASSPGTEEYEQYF.

V and J are TRBV7-9 and TRBJ2-7; D call uncertain. The germline gives CDR1 SEHNR, CDR2 FQNEAQ (reference sequence). V was clipped by 6 bases and J by 3 bases, with 9 bases between them. The CDR3 is 12 amino acids. The CDR3 loop reads CASRATFYEQYF. CDR3 nucleotides: TGTGCCAGCAGGGCAACGTTCTACGAGCAGTACTTC. Complete variable domain (other parts from reference TRBV7-9 and TRBJ2-7): DTGVSQNPRHKITKRGQNVTFRCDPISEHNRLYWYRQTLGQGPEFLTYFQNEAQLEKSRLLSDRFSAERPKGSFSTLEIQRTEQGDSAMYLCASRATFYEQYFGPGTRLTVT.

Here the CDR3 DNA reads TGTGCCAGCAGTCTGACAGGGGGTGGTACTGAAGCTTTCTTT. This codes for CASSLTGGGTEAFF. This chain connects TRBV6-5 to TRBJ1-1, with 9 bases identical to TRBD1. The CDR3 runs to 14 residues. Trimming took 5 bases from V and 5 from J; bases not matched to a gene: 6. Germline loops: CDR1 MNHEY, CDR2 SVGAGI.